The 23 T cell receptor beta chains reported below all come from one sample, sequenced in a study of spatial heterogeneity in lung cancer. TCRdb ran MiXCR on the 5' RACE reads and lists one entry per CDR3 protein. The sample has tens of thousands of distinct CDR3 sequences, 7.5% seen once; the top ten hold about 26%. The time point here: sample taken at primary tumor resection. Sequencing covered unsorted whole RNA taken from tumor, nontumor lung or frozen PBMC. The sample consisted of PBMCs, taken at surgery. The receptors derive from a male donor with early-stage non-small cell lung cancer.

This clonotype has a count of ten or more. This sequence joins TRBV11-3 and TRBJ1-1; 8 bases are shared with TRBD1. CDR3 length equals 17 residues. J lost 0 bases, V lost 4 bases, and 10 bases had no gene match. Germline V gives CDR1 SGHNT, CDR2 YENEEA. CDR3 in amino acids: CASSSDRGTGMNTEAFF. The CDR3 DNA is TGTGCCAGCAGCTCCGACAGGGGAACAGGAATGAACACTGAAGCTTTCTTT.

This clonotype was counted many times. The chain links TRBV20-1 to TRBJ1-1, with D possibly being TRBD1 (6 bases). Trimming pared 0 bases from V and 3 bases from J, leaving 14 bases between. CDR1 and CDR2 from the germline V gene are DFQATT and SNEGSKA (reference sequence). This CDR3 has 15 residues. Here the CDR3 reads CSARDQVKGDTEAFF. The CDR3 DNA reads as TGCAGTGCTAGAGATCAAGTTAAGGGGGACACTGAAGCTTTCTTT.

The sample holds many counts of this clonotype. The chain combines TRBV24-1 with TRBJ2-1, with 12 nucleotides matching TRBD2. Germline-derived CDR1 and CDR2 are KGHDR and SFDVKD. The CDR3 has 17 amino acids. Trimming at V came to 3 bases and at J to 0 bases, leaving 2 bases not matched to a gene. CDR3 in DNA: TGTGCCACCAGTGATACGACTAGCGGGAGCTCCTACAATGAGCAGTTCTTC. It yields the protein CATSDTTSGSSYNEQFF.

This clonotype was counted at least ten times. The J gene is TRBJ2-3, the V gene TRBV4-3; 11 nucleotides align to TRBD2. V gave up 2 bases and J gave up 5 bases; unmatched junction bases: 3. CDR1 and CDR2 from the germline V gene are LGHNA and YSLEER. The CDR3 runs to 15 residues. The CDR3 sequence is CASSQRLAGLDTQYF. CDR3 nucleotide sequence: TGCGCCAGCAGCCAAAGACTAGCGGGATTAGATACGCAGTATTTT.

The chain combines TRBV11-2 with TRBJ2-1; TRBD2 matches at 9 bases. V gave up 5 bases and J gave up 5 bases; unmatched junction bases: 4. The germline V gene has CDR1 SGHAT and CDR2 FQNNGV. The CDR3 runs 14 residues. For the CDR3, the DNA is TGTGCCAGCAGCCGTTGGACTAGCGACAATGAGCAGTTCTTC. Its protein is CASSRWTSDNEQFF.

The CDR3 is CASSPTVSGANVLTF. Written as DNA, the CDR3 is TGTGCCAGCAGCCCGACAGTCTCTGGGGCCAACGTCCTGACTTTC. This rearrangement joins TRBV6-2 or TRBV6-3 to TRBJ2-6; D possibly corresponds to TRBD1 (5 bases). Trimming shortened V by 6 bases and J by 0 bases, and 9 bases separated the two germline ends. The CDR3 runs to 15 residues. The V gene's germline CDR1 is MNHEY and CDR2 SVGEGT.

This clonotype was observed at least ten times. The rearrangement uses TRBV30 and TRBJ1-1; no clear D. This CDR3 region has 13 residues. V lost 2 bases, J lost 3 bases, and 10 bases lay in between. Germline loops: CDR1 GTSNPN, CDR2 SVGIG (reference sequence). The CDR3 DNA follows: TGTGCCTGGAGTACGTCCGGGGACACTGAAGCTTTCTTT. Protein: CAWSTSGDTEAFF.

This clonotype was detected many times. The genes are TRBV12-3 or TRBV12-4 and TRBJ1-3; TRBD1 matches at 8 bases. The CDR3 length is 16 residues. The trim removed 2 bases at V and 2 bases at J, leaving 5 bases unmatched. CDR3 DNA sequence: TGTGCCAGCAGTTTAAACCCGACAGGGGCTGGAAACACCATATATTTT. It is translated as CASSLNPTGAGNTIYF.

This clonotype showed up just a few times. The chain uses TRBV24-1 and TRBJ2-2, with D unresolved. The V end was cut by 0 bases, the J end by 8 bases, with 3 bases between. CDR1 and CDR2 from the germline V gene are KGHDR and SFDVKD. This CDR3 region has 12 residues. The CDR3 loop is CATSDLPGELFF. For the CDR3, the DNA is TGTGCCACCAGTGATTTGCCTGGGGAGCTGTTTTTT.

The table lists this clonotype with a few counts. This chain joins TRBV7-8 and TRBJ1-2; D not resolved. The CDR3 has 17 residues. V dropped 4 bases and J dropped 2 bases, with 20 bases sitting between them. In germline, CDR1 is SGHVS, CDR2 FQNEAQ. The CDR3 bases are TGTGCCAGCAGCTCCCCCTGGGTCGGCAGCTTGAACTATGGCTACACCTTC. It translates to CASSSPWVGSLNYGYTF.

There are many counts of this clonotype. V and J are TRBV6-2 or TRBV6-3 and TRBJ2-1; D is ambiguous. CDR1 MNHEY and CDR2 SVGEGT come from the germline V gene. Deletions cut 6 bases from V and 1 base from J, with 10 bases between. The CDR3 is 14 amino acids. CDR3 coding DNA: TGTGCCAGCAGAAGACTGAATTCCTACAATGAGCAGTTCTTC. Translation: CASRRLNSYNEQFF.

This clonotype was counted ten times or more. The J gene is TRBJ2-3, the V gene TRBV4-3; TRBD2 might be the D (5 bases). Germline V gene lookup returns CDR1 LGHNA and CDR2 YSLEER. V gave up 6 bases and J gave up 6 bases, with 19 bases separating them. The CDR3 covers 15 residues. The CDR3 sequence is CASRQSFLASDTQYF. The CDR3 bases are TGCGCCAGCAGACAATCGTTTCTAGCCTCGGATACGCAGTATTTT.

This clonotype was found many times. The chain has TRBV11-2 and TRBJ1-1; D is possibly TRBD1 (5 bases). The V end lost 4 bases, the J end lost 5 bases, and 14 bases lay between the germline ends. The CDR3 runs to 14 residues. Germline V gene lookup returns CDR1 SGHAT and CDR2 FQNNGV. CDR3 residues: CASSSLRENTEAFF. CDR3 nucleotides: TGTGCCAGCAGCTCCCTCAGGGAGAATACTGAAGCTTTCTTT.

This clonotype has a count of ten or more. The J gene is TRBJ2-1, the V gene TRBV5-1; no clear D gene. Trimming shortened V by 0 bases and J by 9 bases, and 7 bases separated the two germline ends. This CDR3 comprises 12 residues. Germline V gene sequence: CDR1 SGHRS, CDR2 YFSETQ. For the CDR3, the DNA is TGCGCCAGCAGCTTGGTTGTTACTGAGCAGTTCTTC. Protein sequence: CASSLVVTEQFF. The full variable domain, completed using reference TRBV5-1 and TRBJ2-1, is KAGVTQTPRYLIKTRGQQVTLSCSPISGHRSVSWYQQTPGQGLQFLFEYFSETQRNKGNFPGRFSGRQFSNSRSEMNVSTLELGDSALYLCASSLVVTEQFFGPGTRLTVL.

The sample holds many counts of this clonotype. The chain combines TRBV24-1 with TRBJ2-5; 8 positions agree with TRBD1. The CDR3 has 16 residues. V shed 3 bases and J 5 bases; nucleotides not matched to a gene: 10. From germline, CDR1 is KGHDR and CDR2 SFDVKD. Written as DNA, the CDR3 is TGTGCCACCAGTGATCCCCAAGGCAGGGGGCACGAGACCCAGTACTTC. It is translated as CATSDPQGRGHETQYF.

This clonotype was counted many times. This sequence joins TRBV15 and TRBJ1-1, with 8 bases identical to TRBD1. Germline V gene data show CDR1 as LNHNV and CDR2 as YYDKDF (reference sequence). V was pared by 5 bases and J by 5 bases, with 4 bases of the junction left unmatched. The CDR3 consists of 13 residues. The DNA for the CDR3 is TGTGCCACCAGCCAGGGGGCCGATACTGAAGCTTTCTTT. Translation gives CATSQGADTEAFF.

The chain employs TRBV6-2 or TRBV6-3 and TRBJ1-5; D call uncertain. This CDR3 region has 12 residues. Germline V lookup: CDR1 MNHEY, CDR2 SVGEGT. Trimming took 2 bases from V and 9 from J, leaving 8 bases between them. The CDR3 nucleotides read TGTGCCAGCAGTTACCCTCCGGGGCCCCAGCATTTT. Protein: CASSYPPGPQHF.

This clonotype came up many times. CDR3 sequence (DNA): TGTGCCAGCTCCAGGGTCGCTAATGAAAAACTGTTTTTT. This translates into CASSRVANEKLFF. The chain uses TRBV19 and TRBJ1-4, with D perhaps TRBD1 (5 bases). Germline CDR1 is LNHDA and CDR2 is SQIVND (reference sequence). The V and J ends lost 9 bases and 3 bases respectively, with 11 bases between them. The CDR3 runs to 13 residues.

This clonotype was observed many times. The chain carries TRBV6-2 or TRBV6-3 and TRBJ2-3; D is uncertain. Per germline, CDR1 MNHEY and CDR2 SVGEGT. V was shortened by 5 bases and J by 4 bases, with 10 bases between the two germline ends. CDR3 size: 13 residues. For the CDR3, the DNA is TGTGCCAGCAGTCCTGGCCCGCCAGATACGCAGTATTTT. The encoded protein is CASSPGPPDTQYF.

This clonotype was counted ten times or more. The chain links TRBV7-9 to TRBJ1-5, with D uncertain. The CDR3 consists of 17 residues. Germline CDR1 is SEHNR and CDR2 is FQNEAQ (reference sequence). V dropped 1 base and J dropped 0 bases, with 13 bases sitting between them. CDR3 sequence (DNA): TGTGCCAGCAGCTTAGGTTCCCAGGCGGATAGCAATCAGCCCCAGCATTTT. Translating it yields CASSLGSQADSNQPQHF.

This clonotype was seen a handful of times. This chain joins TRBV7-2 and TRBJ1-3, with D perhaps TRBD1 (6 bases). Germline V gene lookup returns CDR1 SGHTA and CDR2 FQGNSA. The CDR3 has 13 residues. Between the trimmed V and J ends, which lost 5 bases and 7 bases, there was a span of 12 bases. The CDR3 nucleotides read TGTGCCAGCAGCCCGGGACATCGGAACACCATATATTTT. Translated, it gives CASSPGHRNTIYF.

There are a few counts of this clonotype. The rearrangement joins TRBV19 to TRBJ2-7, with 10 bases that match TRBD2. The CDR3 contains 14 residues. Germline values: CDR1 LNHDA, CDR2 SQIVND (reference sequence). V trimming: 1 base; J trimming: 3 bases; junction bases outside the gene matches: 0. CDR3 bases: TGTGCCAGTAGTATAGGGACTAGCGGCTACGAGCAGTACTTC. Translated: CASSIGTSGYEQYF.

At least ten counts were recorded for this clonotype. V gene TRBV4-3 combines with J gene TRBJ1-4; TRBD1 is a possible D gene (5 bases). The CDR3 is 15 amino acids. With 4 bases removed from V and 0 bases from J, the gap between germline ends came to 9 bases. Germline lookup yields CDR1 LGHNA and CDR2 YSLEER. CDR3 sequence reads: CASSRQGPTNEKLFF. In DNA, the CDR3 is TGCGCCAGCAGCCGCCAGGGACCAACTAATGAAAAACTGTTTTTT.